One sample yielded the 29 T cell receptor beta chains listed below, sequenced in a study of T cell changes during pregnancy in multiple sclerosis. TCRdb's copy holds only in-frame clones and misses some; the assay was immunoSEQ multiplex PCR. This sample has approximately 59,000 clones, with around 90% found just once. The specimen comprised peripheral blood, sampled in the third trimester of pregnancy. Receptors originate from a female donor in good health, enrolled as a control in a pregnancy study.

This clone was found once. The rearrangement joins TRBV15 to TRBJ1-2, with unresolved D. This CDR3 has 13 residues. Germline CDR1 LNHNV, CDR2 YYDKDF (reference sequence). V was cut by 4 bases and J by 8 bases, with 14 bases left in between. CDR3 region: CATSTGQSGGYTF. Here the CDR3 DNA reads TGTGCCACCAGCACGGGTCAATCCGGGGGCTACACCTTC.

The chain carries TRBV4-1 and TRBJ2-1; 9 bases are shared with TRBD2. Germline CDR1 is MGHRA and CDR2 is YSYEKL. The CDR3 contains 16 residues. Trimming took 2 bases from V and 3 from J; bases not matched to a gene: 5. The CDR3 DNA sequence: TGCGCCAGCAGCCAACGAGCGGGGGGTCTCTACAATGAGCAGTTCTTC. It translates to CASSQRAGGLYNEQFF.

The genes are TRBV7-3 and TRBJ2-1, with D possibly matching TRBD2 (6 bases). The CDR3 extends over 13 amino acids. Trimming shortened V by 2 bases and J by 7 bases, and 9 bases separated the two germline ends. Germline assignment: CDR1 SGHTA and CDR2 FQGTGA. The CDR3 sequence is CASSLGGENEQFF. The DNA for the CDR3 is TGTGCCAGCAGCTTAGGAGGGGAGAATGAGCAGTTCTTC.

J is TRBJ2-7 and V is TRBV18; possibly TRBD2 for D (6 bases). The CDR3 is 16 amino acids. Germline V CDR1 and CDR2: KGHSH, LQKENI. Trimming stripped 6 bases from V and 5 bases from J, with 23 bases between. CDR3 sequence reads: CASSPSGTLLAHEQYF. CDR3 DNA: TGTGCCAGCTCCCCGTCGGGGACTCTGCTCGCGCACGAGCAGTACTTC. The entire variable domain, with the rest obtained from reference TRBV18 and TRBJ2-7, is as follows: NAGVMQNPRHLVRRRGQEARLRCSPMKGHSHVYWYRQLPEEGLKFMVYLQKENIIDESGMPKERFSAEFPKEGPSILRIQQVVRGDSAAYFCASSPSGTLLAHEQYFGPGTRLTVT.

This chain joins TRBV11-3 and TRBJ2-7; D might be TRBD1 (6 bases). V was shortened by 5 bases and J by 3 bases, with 14 bases between the two germline ends. CDR1 and CDR2 from the germline V gene are SGHNT and YENEEA. CDR3 length: 14 amino acids. Written as DNA, the CDR3 is TGTGCCAGCAGCCCTCGGACAGACGGCTACGAGCAGTACTTC. This codes for CASSPRTDGYEQYF. The whole variable domain, filled in from reference TRBV11-3 and TRBJ2-7, reads EAGVVQSPRYKIIEKKQPVAFWCNPISGHNTLYWYLQNLGQGPELLIRYENEEAVDDSQLPKDRFSAERLKGVDSTLKIQPAELGDSAVYLCASSPRTDGYEQYFGPGTRLTVT.

The chain couples TRBV5-6 to TRBJ2-3, with TRBD2 matching 12 bases. CDR3 length: 17 amino acids. Germline CDR1 is SGHDT and CDR2 is YYEEEE. V gave up 0 bases and J gave up 2 bases; unmatched junction bases: 4. CDR3 sequence reads: CASSLDGLAGNTDTQYF. The CDR3 DNA reads as TGTGCCAGCAGCTTGGACGGACTAGCGGGGAACACAGATACGCAGTATTTT. Complete variable domain (other parts from reference TRBV5-6 and TRBJ2-3): DAGVTQSPTHLIKTRGQQVTLRCSPKSGHDTVSWYQQALGQGPQFIFQYYEEEERQRGNFPDRFSGHQFPNYSSELNVNALLLGDSALYLCASSLDGLAGNTDTQYFGPGTRLTVL.

This chain connects TRBV4-2 to TRBJ1-3; D call uncertain. Germline CDR1 reads LGHNA; CDR2 reads YNFKEQ. V was shortened by 4 bases and J by 0 bases, with 13 bases between the two germline ends. This CDR3 comprises 16 residues. The CDR3 bases are TGTGCCAGCAGCCGCACGACCCCGGGCTCTGGAAACACCATATATTTT. As protein: CASSRTTPGSGNTIYF.

The rearrangement joins TRBV27 to TRBJ1-4, with D perhaps matching TRBD1 (5 bases). Trimming removed 1 base at V and 5 bases at J, with 8 bases between. The CDR3 is 14 amino acids. Germline CDR1 reads MNHEY; CDR2 reads SMNVEV (reference sequence). CDR3 amino acids: CASSLLGGNEKLFF. The DNA for the CDR3 is TGTGCCAGCAGTTTATTGGGGGGGAATGAAAAACTGTTTTTT.

The chain uses TRBV28 and TRBJ2-1; D is perhaps TRBD2 (6 bases). The CDR3 contains 13 residues. Germline V gene sequence: CDR1 MDHEN, CDR2 SYDVKM. The germline V and J ends were trimmed by 7 bases and 11 bases, with 18 bases remaining between them. The CDR3 DNA is TGTGCCAGCACTCTCCCGGGGAGGCAGAAGCAGTTCTTC. Protein product: CASTLPGRQKQFF.

The chain recombines TRBV19 with TRBJ2-1, with TRBD2 matching 13 bases. CDR3 length: 18 residues. Germline V CDR1 and CDR2: LNHDA, SQIVND (reference sequence). V was pared by 5 bases and J by 8 bases, with 15 bases of the junction left unmatched. The CDR3 coding sequence is TGTGCCAGTAGTGGGGGGACTAGCGGGGCTTATCGGGGAGATGAGCAGTTCTTC. Protein product: CASSGGTSGAYRGDEQFF.

The chain has TRBV5-5 and TRBJ2-5, with a tentative D call TRBD2 (6 bases). Germline V gene data show CDR1 as SGHKS and CDR2 as YYEKEE (reference sequence). This CDR3 spans 15 amino acids. Trimming removed 7 bases at V and 4 bases at J, with 20 bases between. CDR3 region: CASHQIRGGVETQYF. CDR3 in DNA: TGTGCCAGCCATCAGATACGGGGCGGGGTAGAGACCCAGTACTTC. The variable domain in full, completed from reference TRBV5-5 and TRBJ2-5, reads DAGVTQSPTHLIKTRGQQVTLRCSPISGHKSVSWYQQVLGQGPQFIFQYYEKEERGRGNFPDRFSARQFPNYSSELNVNALLLGDSALYLCASHQIRGGVETQYFGPGTRLLVL.

V usage is TRBV5-1 and J usage is TRBJ2-5; D gene unclear. This CDR3 comprises 13 residues. Trimming took off 2 bases at V and 2 bases at J, with 7 bases between the two ends. Germline V CDR1 and CDR2: SGHRS, YFSETQ. CDR3 region: CASSFPQQETQYF. DNA of the CDR3: TGCGCCAGCAGCTTCCCGCAGCAAGAGACCCAGTACTTC.

The J gene is TRBJ2-1, the V gene TRBV7-9; 9 bases are a match to TRBD1. This CDR3 has 15 amino acids. J was trimmed by 12 bases and V by 5 bases; bases with no gene match: 14. Germline CDR1 reads SEHNR; CDR2 reads FQNEAQ (reference sequence). The CDR3 here is CASSTIQGATDGQFF. The CDR3 DNA is TGTGCCAGCAGCACAATACAGGGGGCCACGGACGGGCAGTTCTTC.

The J gene is TRBJ1-1, the V gene TRBV7-2, with 7 bases matching TRBD1. V was pared by 5 bases and J by 4 bases, with 10 bases of the junction left unmatched. CDR3 length: 15 amino acids. CDR1 SGHTA and CDR2 FQGNSA come from the germline V gene. CDR3: CASSPRQGTGTEAFF. The CDR3 DNA reads as TGTGCCAGCAGCCCTCGACAGGGAACCGGCACTGAAGCTTTCTTT.

The chain has TRBV6-1 and TRBJ1-1, with 9 bases identical to TRBD1. Per germline, CDR1 MNHNS and CDR2 SASEGT. The V gene end was trimmed by 4 bases and the J gene end by 5 bases; junction bases not matched to a gene: 8. This CDR3 is 15 amino acids long. The CDR3 reads CASSGGQGVRTEAFF. DNA of the CDR3: TGTGCCAGCAGTGGGGGACAGGGAGTGAGGACTGAAGCTTTCTTT.

The chain links TRBV7-9 to TRBJ1-2, with TRBD1 as a possible D gene (6 bases). The germline V gene has CDR1 SEHNR and CDR2 FQNEAQ (reference sequence). V lost 1 base and J lost 6, with 18 bases in between. The CDR3 is made up of 16 amino acids. As DNA, the CDR3 is TGTGCCAGCAGCTTAGGGAGGGGGGGGCCTCTAGATGGCTACACCTTC. Residues: CASSLGRGGPLDGYTF.

The gene calls are TRBV10-3 and TRBJ1-2; possibly TRBD1 for D (6 bases). V lost 6 bases and J 2 bases, leaving 13 bases between the germline ends. The germline gives CDR1 ENHRY, CDR2 SYGVKD. This CDR3 is 14 amino acids long. CDR3: CAISTGLGNYGYTF. CDR3 in DNA: TGTGCCATCAGCACAGGGTTGGGAAACTATGGCTACACCTTC.

The V gene is TRBV5-1, the J gene TRBJ1-1; D is perhaps TRBD1 (5 bases). The CDR3 has 16 amino acids. From germline, CDR1 is SGHRS and CDR2 YFSETQ. V lost 0 bases, J lost 4 bases, and 16 bases lay in between. CDR3 amino acids: CASSLEAGSLSTEAFF. The CDR3 DNA reads as TGCGCCAGCAGCTTGGAAGCAGGGTCGTTGAGCACTGAAGCTTTCTTT.

The chain carries TRBV28 and TRBJ2-7, with 7 bases identical to TRBD1. CDR3 length: 13 residues. CDR1 is MDHEN and CDR2 is SYDVKM in the germline V gene. Trimming at V came to 6 bases and at J to 2 bases, leaving 4 bases not matched to a gene. For the CDR3, the DNA is TGTGCCAGCAGGAGGACAGGAGCCTACGAGCAGTACTTC. Translation gives CASRRTGAYEQYF.

The chain combines TRBV4-2 with TRBJ1-5; 10 bases match TRBD1. Germline V gives CDR1 LGHNA, CDR2 YNFKEQ. Trimming removed 0 bases from V and 4 bases from J; junction bases left unmatched: 3. This CDR3 has 16 residues. This CDR3 reads CASSQEGGQGNQPQHF. CDR3 bases: TGTGCCAGCAGCCAAGAAGGGGGACAGGGGAATCAGCCCCAGCATTTT.

The chain carries TRBV7-2 and TRBJ2-3, with D perhaps TRBD2 (7 bases). Germline loops: CDR1 SGHTA, CDR2 FQGNSA. The ends were cut back, 2 bases at V and 0 bases at J, with 12 bases in the middle. The CDR3 has 16 residues. DNA of the CDR3: TGTGCCAGCAGCTTACTGGCGGGGGCTAGCACAGATACGCAGTATTTT. Amino acid sequence: CASSLLAGASTDTQYF.

The V call is TRBV7-2, the J call TRBJ1-2; 8 nucleotides agree with TRBD1. The trim removed 6 bases at V and 0 bases at J, leaving 6 bases unmatched. The CDR3 contains 15 residues. Germline V gene sequence: CDR1 SGHTA, CDR2 FQGNSA. The CDR3 DNA reads TGTGCCAGCAGTTCATCGGGACAGGCTAACTATGGCTACACCTTC. It specifies CASSSSGQANYGYTF.

This clone has more than one count but fewer than ten. The rearrangement uses TRBV7-6 and TRBJ1-1; 7 positions match TRBD1. This CDR3 contains 13 residues. Unmatched junction bases numbered 5, after V lost 6 bases and J lost 4 bases. From germline, CDR1 is SGHVS and CDR2 FNYEAQ. The CDR3 region is CASSRDRSTEAFF. As DNA, the CDR3 is TGTGCCAGCAGTCGGGACAGATCCACTGAAGCTTTCTTT.

This sequence joins TRBV19 and TRBJ1-5, with D unclear. Germline V gene sequence: CDR1 LNHDA, CDR2 SQIVND (reference sequence). This CDR3 contains 15 residues. V was shortened by 3 bases and J by 0 bases, with 9 bases between the two germline ends. The CDR3 sequence: CASSIRDYSNQPQHF. In DNA, the CDR3 is TGTGCCAGTAGTATCCGTGACTATAGCAATCAGCCCCAGCATTTT.

This clone was seen once. The chain links TRBV7-9 to TRBJ2-7; 9 bases agree with TRBD2. The CDR3 loop spans 15 amino acids. The V gene's germline CDR1 is SEHNR and CDR2 FQNEAQ (reference sequence). V was pared by 2 bases and J by 2 bases, with 4 bases of the junction left unmatched. CDR3 DNA: TGTGCCAGCAGCTTAACAGCGGGGGGTCCCTACGAGCAGTACTTC. This codes for CASSLTAGGPYEQYF.

The chain is built from TRBV11-2 and TRBJ1-4; no firm D call. The V end lost 5 bases, the J end lost 7 bases, and 11 bases lay between the germline ends. There are 13 residues in the CDR3. Germline values: CDR1 SGHAT, CDR2 FQNNGV. Here the CDR3 DNA reads TGTGCCAGCAGCATCCAAGGGAGTGAAAAACTGTTTTTT. As protein: CASSIQGSEKLFF. The full variable domain, in which reference TRBV11-2 and TRBJ1-4 provide the parts outside the CDR3, is EAGVAQSPRYKIIEKRQSVAFWCNPISGHATLYWYQQILGQGPKLLIQFQNNGVVDDSQLPKDRFSAERLKGVDSTLKIQPAKLEDSAVYLCASSIQGSEKLFFGSGTQLSVL.

This rearrangement joins TRBV4-3 to TRBJ2-1, with 10 bases matching TRBD2. The CDR3 is 17 amino acids. Germline-derived CDR1 and CDR2 are LGHNA and YSLEER. V was clipped by 1 base and J by 2 bases; unmatched bases: 5. This CDR3 reads CASSQGPTSGAYNEQFF. DNA for the CDR3: TGCGCCAGCAGCCAAGGTCCCACTAGCGGGGCCTACAATGAGCAGTTCTTC.

The chain joins TRBV7-9 to TRBJ1-5, with D unclear. Germline CDR1 and CDR2: SEHNR and FQNEAQ (reference sequence). V lost 2 bases, J lost 4 bases, and 9 bases lay in between. This CDR3 spans 14 amino acids. Here the CDR3 DNA reads TGTGCCAGCAGCTTAATAGGGAGGAATCAGCCCCAGCATTTT. Its translation: CASSLIGRNQPQHF.

The chain uses TRBV7-8 and TRBJ2-7; 8 positions agree with TRBD1. After removal of 4 bases from V and 4 bases from J, the junction contained 6 bases not matched to a gene. The CDR3 totals 14 residues. CDR1 and CDR2 (germline): SGHVS, FQNEAQ. The CDR3 nucleotides are TGTGCCAGCAGCTCAACAGGGGGGCGATACGAGCAGTACTTC. It yields the protein CASSSTGGRYEQYF.